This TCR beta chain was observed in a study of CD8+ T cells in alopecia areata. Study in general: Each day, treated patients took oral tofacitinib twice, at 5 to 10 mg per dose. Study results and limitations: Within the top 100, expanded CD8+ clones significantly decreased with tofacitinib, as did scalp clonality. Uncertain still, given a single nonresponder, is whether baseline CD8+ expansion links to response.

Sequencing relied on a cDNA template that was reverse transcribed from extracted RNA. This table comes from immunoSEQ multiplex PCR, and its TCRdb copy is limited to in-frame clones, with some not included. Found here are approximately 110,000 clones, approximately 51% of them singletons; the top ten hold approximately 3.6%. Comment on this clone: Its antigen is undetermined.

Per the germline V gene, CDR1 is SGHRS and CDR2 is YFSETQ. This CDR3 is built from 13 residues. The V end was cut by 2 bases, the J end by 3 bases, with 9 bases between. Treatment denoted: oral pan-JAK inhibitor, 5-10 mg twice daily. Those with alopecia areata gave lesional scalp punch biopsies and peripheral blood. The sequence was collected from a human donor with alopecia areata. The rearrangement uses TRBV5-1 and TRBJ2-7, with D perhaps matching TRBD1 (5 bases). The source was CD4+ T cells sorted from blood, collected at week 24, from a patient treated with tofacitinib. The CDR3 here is CASSFDSRYEQYF. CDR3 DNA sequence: TGCGCCAGCAGCTTCGACAGCCGCTACGAGCAGTACTTC.